This is a list of T cell receptor beta chains from one sample in a study of OX40 agonist ivuxolimab in advanced cancers. Clones were sequenced by immunoSEQ multiplex PCR, and TCRdb holds only the in-frame ones, with some missing. The table lists tens of thousands of clones, about four fifths of them singletons. This sample comprised CD4+ or CD8+ T cells sorted from blood, obtained in a trial of the OX40 agonist ivuxolimab. All receptors derive from an adult with an advanced solid tumor such as melanoma, head and neck, liver or kidney cancer. Both conserved end residues are part of each CDR3. A D gene is named only where the DNA matches it firmly. A clone size is listed for some rows: how often the clone was seen (once, few, many), or a class if it is expanded.

size	V	D	J	DNA	CDR3
.	TRBV5-1	.	TRBJ1-6	TGCGCCAGCAGCTTGGTGGCAGCCAGCTCCTATAATTCACCCCTCCACTTT	CASSLVAASSYNSPLHF
.	TRBV11-2	TRBD1	TRBJ1-4	TGTGCCAGCAGCTCTCAGGGGGCGTATCCCCTTAATGAAAAACTGTTTTTT	CASSSQGAYPLNEKLFF
.	TRBV19	TRBD1	TRBJ1-6	TGTGCCAGTATGAGGGACAGGTATTCACCCCTCCACTTT	CASMRDRYSPLHF
.	TRBV28	.	TRBJ2-7	TGTGCCAGCACCGTAACAGGGTTCAACTACGAGCAGTACTTC	CASTVTGFNYEQYF
.	TRBV7-9	.	TRBJ2-5	TGTGCCAGGGCAGTAACTCACCAAGAGACCCAGTACTTC	CARAVTHQETQYF
.	TRBV6-1	.	TRBJ2-7	TGTGCCAGCAGTGAAGTAGGCTACGAGCAGTACTTC	CASSEVGYEQYF
.	TRBV10-3	.	TRBJ2-1	TGTGCCATATCCGGGACGCCACCCTACAATGAGCAGTTCTTC	CAISGTPPYNEQFF
few	TRBV6-1	.	TRBJ1-5	TGTGCCAGCAGTGTAGGGGGTTGGCAGCCCCAGCATTTT	CASSVGGWQPQHF
.	TRBV7-9	TRBD1	TRBJ2-7	TGTGCCAGCAGCCCGCTACCGACAGGGGGCTACGAGCAGTACTTC	CASSPLPTGGYEQYF
.	TRBV5-6	TRBD2	TRBJ2-1	TGTGCCAGCAGCTTGCTAGCGGGAGGTAACAATGAGCAGTTCTTC	CASSLLAGGNNEQFF
many	TRBV11-2	.	TRBJ2-1	TGTGCCAGCAGCAACAATCAGTTAGGTAGCTACAATGAGCAGTTCTTC	CASSNNQLGSYNEQFF
.	TRBV5-1	TRBD1	TRBJ2-7	TGCGCCAGCAGCGGGACAGGAAACTCCTACGAGCAGTACTTC	CASSGTGNSYEQYF
.	TRBV7-2	.	TRBJ2-7	TGTGCCAGCAGCTTTACGTTCGGCTCCTACGAGCAGTACTTC	CASSFTFGSYEQYF
.	TRBV29-1	TRBD2	TRBJ2-1	TGCAGCGTTGACCTTCGGGGACTAGCGGGGGGTCGGGAGCAGTTCTTC	CSVDLRGLAGGREQFF
.	TRBV28	.	TRBJ2-7	TGTGCCAGCAGCCCCGGGGGAGAGGGGAGAGCCGAGCAGTACTTC	CASSPGGEGRAEQYF
.	TRBV6-5	.	TRBJ2-4	TGTGCCAGCAGTCCCACCTCGGAGAGGAACATTCAGTACTTC	CASSPTSERNIQYF
.	TRBV2	TRBD1	TRBJ2-2	TGTGCCAGCGGGACAGGGAGTAGGACCGGGGAGCTGTTTTTT	CASGTGSRTGELFF
.	TRBV27	TRBD1	TRBJ2-7	TGTGCCAGCAGTTCTATTGCCCCGAGGGGCTCGGTGCCGGGACAGCACTACGAGCAGTACTTC	CASSSIAPRGSVPGQHYEQYF
.	TRBV27	.	TRBJ2-7	TGTGCCAGCAGTTCCCAAGTAGCGTACGAGCAGTACTTC	CASSSQVAYEQYF
.	TRBV10-2	.	TRBJ2-6	TGCGCCAGCAGTGGGGGAAGAGGGCACCTGAGCTCTGGGGCCAACGTCCTGACTTTC	CASSGGRGHLSSGANVLTF
.	TRBV29-1	.	TRBJ1-2	TGCAGCGTAGAGTCACGGACGAACTATGGCTACACCTTC	CSVESRTNYGYTF
.	TRBV27	.	TRBJ1-5	TGTGCCAGCAGTTTAAAGAGTAGCAATCAGCCCCAGCATTTT	CASSLKSSNQPQHF
.	TRBV11-2	.	TRBJ2-3	TGTGCCAGCAGCCGCGGCTCAACCGGAGATACGCAGTATTTT	CASSRGSTGDTQYF
few	TRBV6-6	.	TRBJ1-2	TGTGCCAGCATCCGGACCCTGGGCTATGGCTACACCTTC	CASIRTLGYGYTF
once	TRBV28	TRBD2	TRBJ2-1	TGTGCCAGCAGTTTAGGGACTAGCGGGAGCGGGGAGCAGTTCTTC	CASSLGTSGSGEQFF
.	TRBV28	TRBD2	TRBJ2-7	TGTGCCACCCGGGAGGGGATCGGCTACGAGCAGTACTTC	CATREGIGYEQYF
.	TRBV6-6	.	TRBJ1-1	TGTGCCAGCAGTTACATAAGGGGGAGCACTGAAGCTTTCTTT	CASSYIRGSTEAFF
.	TRBV18	.	TRBJ2-1	TGTGCCAGCTCACCCAATGACGCCTCCTACAATGAGCAGTTCTTC	CASSPNDASYNEQFF
.	TRBV20-1	.	TRBJ2-7	TGCAGTGCCCTTAAGGGGTACGAGCAGTACTTC	CSALKGYEQYF
few	TRBV18	.	TRBJ1-2	TGTGCCAGCTCACTAGAGACAGGAAGCTATGGCTACACCTTC	CASSLETGSYGYTF
.	TRBV5-1	TRBD2	TRBJ2-1	TGCGCCAGCAGCTTGGATACAGCGGGGGGCCTAATTTACAATGAGCAGTTCTTC	CASSLDTAGGLIYNEQFF
few	TRBV2	.	TRBJ2-1	TGTGCCAGCAGTGGTCACGGGAGCTCCTACAATGAGCAGTTCTTC	CASSGHGSSYNEQFF
.	TRBV19	TRBD2	TRBJ2-3	TGTGCCAGTAGTAACAGCGGGGGTACAGATACGCAGTATTTT	CASSNSGGTDTQYF
.	TRBV5-1	.	TRBJ2-7	TGCGCCAGCAGCTTGGATTTTTACGAGCAGTACTTC	CASSLDFYEQYF
once	TRBV6-6	.	TRBJ2-7	TGTGCCAGCGCAGGTTCTGGGTACGAGCAGTACTTC	CASAGSGYEQYF
.	TRBV6-1	TRBD1	TRBJ1-4	TGTGCCAGCAGTGTCCAGGGGGCACGAGAAAAACTGTTTTTT	CASSVQGAREKLFF
.	TRBV19	.	TRBJ1-5	TGTGCCAGTAGTATAGCCGCAGGTTCCTCATATCAGCCCCAGCATTTT	CASSIAAGSSYQPQHF
.	TRBV28	.	TRBJ2-7	TGTGCCAGCAAACGGGGACACTACTACGAGCAGTACTTC	CASKRGHYYEQYF
.	TRBV5-5	.	TRBJ2-1	TGTGCCAGCAGCTTCGGGGAGGTTGCGAACAATGAGCAGTTCTTC	CASSFGEVANNEQFF
.	TRBV5-4	TRBD1	TRBJ2-1	TGTGCCAGCAGCCAACGGACAGGGAAAGACAATGAGCAGTTCTTC	CASSQRTGKDNEQFF
.	TRBV6-6	.	TRBJ2-3	TGTGCCAGCAGTTACGGTGCTCTTAGCACAGATACGCAGTATTTT	CASSYGALSTDTQYF
.	TRBV28	TRBD1	TRBJ2-3	TGTGCCAGCAGTTCCCACAGGGGGCGGACAGATACGCAGTATTTT	CASSSHRGRTDTQYF
once	TRBV10-3	TRBD1	TRBJ1-1	TGTGCCATCCAGGGGGCAGGGACTGAAGCTTTCTTT	CAIQGAGTEAFF
.	TRBV5-6	TRBD1	TRBJ2-2	TGTGCCAGCAGCTTAGGACAGGGGGTCACCGGGGAGCTGTTTTTT	CASSLGQGVTGELFF